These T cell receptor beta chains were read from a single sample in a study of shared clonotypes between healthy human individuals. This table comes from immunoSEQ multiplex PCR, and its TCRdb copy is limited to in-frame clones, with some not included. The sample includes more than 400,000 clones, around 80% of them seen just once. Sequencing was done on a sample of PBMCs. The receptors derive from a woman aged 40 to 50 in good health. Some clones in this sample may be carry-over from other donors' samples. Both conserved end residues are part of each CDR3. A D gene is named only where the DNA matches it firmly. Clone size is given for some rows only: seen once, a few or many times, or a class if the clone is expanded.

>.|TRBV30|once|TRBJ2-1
TGTGCCTGGAGTGCCCCAGGGCGGATCAATGAGCAGTTCTTC
CAWSAPGRINEQFF
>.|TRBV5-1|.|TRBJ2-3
TGCGCCAGCAGCTTGTTGGCAGGCCCCACAGATACGCAGTATTTT
CASSLLAGPTDTQYF
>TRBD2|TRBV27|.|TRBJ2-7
TGTGCCAGCAGCTCTCCTAGCGGGACCTATAAGTTCTACGAGCAGTACTTC
CASSSPSGTYKFYEQYF
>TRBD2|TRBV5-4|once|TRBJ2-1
TGTGCCAGCAGCTTGGGGCTAGCGGGAGATGAGCAGTTCTTC
CASSLGLAGDEQFF
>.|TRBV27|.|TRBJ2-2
TGTGCCAGCATACAGGGCAACACCGGGGAGCTGTTTTTT
CASIQGNTGELFF
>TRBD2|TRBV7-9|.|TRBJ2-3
TGTGCCAGCAGCCCGGGACTAGCGGGAGCAGATACGCAGTATTTT
CASSPGLAGADTQYF
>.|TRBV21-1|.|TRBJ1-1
TGTGCCAGCAGCATCACGCCTACCGGGACAGGGAATGAGAACACTGAAGCTTTCTTT
CASSITPTGTGNENTEAFF
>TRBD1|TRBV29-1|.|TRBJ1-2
TGCAGCGTTGGGGAGGGGGCAGTGGGCTACGGCTACACCTTC
CSVGEGAVGYGYTF
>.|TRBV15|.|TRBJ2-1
TGTGCCACCAGCCCTTTGGGGGAGGCGTACAATGAGCAGTTCTTC
CATSPLGEAYNEQFF
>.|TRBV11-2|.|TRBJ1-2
TGTGCCAGCAGCTTAGTAGGTGCTAACTATGGCTACACCTTC
CASSLVGANYGYTF
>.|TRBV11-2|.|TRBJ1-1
TGTGCCAGCAGCTTAGGCACCGGGAACACTGAAGCTTTCTTT
CASSLGTGNTEAFF
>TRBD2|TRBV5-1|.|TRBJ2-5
TGCGCCAGCAGCTGGGGGCCTCAGCGGGGGAAAGAGACCCAGTACTTC
CASSWGPQRGKETQYF
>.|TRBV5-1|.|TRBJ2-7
TGCGCCAGCAGCCGAGGATACGAGCAGTACTTC
CASSRGYEQYF
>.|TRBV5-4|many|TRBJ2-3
TGTGCCAGCAGCTTGTCTGCAGATACGCAGTATTTT
CASSLSADTQYF
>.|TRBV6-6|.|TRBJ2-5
TGTGCCAGCAGCCCTGCCGCCAGAGAGACCCAGTACTTC
CASSPAARETQYF
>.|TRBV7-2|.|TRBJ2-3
TGTGCCAGCAGCTTACTAACCCACACAGATACGCAGTATTTT
CASSLLTHTDTQYF
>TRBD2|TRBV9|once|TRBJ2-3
TGTGCCAGCAGCGCGGATAGCGGGAGGGGAGCAGATACGCAGTATTTT
CASSADSGRGADTQYF
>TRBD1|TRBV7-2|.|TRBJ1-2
TGTGCCAGCAGCTTGATGACAGGGGGAAGATTAGCTGGCTACACCTTC
CASSLMTGGRLAGYTF
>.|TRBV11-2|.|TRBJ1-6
TGTGCCAGCAGCCCCGGGTTCTATAATTCACCCCTCCACTTT
CASSPGFYNSPLHF
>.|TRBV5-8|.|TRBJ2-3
TGTGCCAGCAGCTCTACACTAGGAAGGGGCACAGATACGCAGTATTTT
CASSSTLGRGTDTQYF
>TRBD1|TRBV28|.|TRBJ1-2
TGTGCCAGCAGTACCACAGGGGGCGCCGACTATGGCTACACCTTC
CASSTTGGADYGYTF
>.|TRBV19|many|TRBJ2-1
TGTGCCAGTAGTATAGGGGGAGCGAGAGGGAGAAATGAGCAGTTCTTC
CASSIGGARGRNEQFF
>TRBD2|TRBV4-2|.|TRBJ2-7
TGTGCCAGCAGCCAAGAGCTAGCGGTTAACTCCTACGAGCAGTACTTC
CASSQELAVNSYEQYF
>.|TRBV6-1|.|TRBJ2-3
TGTGCCGGGGGTAGGGATACGCAGTATTTT
CAGGRDTQYF
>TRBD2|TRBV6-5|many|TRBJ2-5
TGTGCCAGCAGTTATGCGGGAGGGCCGCGGGAGACCCAGTACTTC
CASSYAGGPRETQYF
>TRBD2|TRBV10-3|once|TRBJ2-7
TGTGCCATTGGCCAGCCTAGCGGGACTTCCTACGAGCAGTACTTC
CAIGQPSGTSYEQYF
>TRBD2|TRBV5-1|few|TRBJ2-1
TGCGCCAGCAGCTTCGGGGGGAGTGTCACCTACAATGAGCAGTTCTTC
CASSFGGSVTYNEQFF
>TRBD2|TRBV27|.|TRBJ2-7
TGTGCCAGCAGAGGACTAGGATCCTACGAGCAGTACTTC
CASRGLGSYEQYF
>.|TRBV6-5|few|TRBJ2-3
TGTGCCAGCGCTCCGGGACCAACTAATACGCAGTATTTT
CASAPGPTNTQYF
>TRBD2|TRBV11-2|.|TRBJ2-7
TGTGCCAGCAGCCCGTGGAGAGCGGGAGACTACGAGCAGTACTTC
CASSPWRAGDYEQYF
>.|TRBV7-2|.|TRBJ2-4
TGTGCCAGCAGCGGGCCTAGCGACATTCAGTACTTC
CASSGPSDIQYF
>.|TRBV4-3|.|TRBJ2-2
TGCGCCAGCAGCCAGAGGAACACCGGGGAGCTGTTTTTT
CASSQRNTGELFF
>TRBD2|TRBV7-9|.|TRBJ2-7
TGTGCCAGCAGCAAGGGACTAGCGAGATCCTACGAGCAGTACTTC
CASSKGLARSYEQYF
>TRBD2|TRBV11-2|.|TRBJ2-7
TGTGCCAGCAGCCGGACTAGCGGGAGTGGCGAGCAGTACTTC
CASSRTSGSGEQYF
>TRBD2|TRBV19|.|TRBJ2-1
TGTGCCAGTAGTATAGTCGCGGGAGGAGAAGGTGAGCAGTTCTTC
CASSIVAGGEGEQFF
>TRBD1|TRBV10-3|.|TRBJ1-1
TGTGCCATCAGACCTGGGACAGAGGGAGAAGCTTTCTTT
CAIRPGTEGEAFF
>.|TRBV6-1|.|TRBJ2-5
TGTGCCAGCAGTGAAAGGGTTAGCGGCCCAGAGACCCAGTACTTC
CASSERVSGPETQYF
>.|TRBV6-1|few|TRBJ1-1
TGTGCCAGCAGTACTCCGGGACGCAGGAACACTGAAGCTTTCTTT
CASSTPGRRNTEAFF
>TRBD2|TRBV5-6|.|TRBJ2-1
TGTGCCAGCAGCAGGGGACTAGCGGGAAATGAGCAGTTCTTC
CASSRGLAGNEQFF
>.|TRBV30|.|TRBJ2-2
TGTGCCTCGCAAGACACCGGGGAGCTGTTTTTT
CASQDTGELFF
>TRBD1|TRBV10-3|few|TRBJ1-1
TGTGCCATCAACAGACAGGGTGGCACTGAAGCTTTCTTT
CAINRQGGTEAFF